What follows are 30 T cell receptor beta chains derived from one specimen sequenced in a study of shared clonotypes between healthy human individuals. Some clones are missing from TCRdb's copy, which holds only in-frame ones; the method was immunoSEQ multiplex PCR. The sample holds about 1.5 million clones, 95% to 99% seen once. Sequences were obtained from naive CD4+ T cells sorted from blood. As to subset: CD45RA+ positively selected. These receptors originate from a man aged 30-40 years in good health.

The chain links TRBV18 to TRBJ2-7; D unclear. The germline gives CDR1 KGHSH, CDR2 LQKENI. The CDR3 spans 13 residues. V lost 2 bases, J lost 0 bases, and 5 bases lay in between. CDR3 sequence reads: CASSPNHSYEQYF. CDR3 coding DNA: TGTGCCAGCTCACCAAATCACTCCTACGAGCAGTACTTC.

This clone was recorded once. V gene TRBV5-4 combines with J gene TRBJ1-2; TRBD1 matches 8 bases. V dropped 3 bases and J dropped 3; count of bases not matched to a gene: 1. Germline CDR1 reads SGHNT; CDR2 reads YYREEE (reference sequence). This CDR3 has 13 amino acids. DNA for the CDR3: TGTGCCAGCAGCTGGGGACAGGACTATGGCTACACCTTC. As protein: CASSWGQDYGYTF.

This rearrangement joins TRBV5-1 to TRBJ1-2, with D unclear. This CDR3 region has 13 residues. Germline V gives CDR1 SGHRS, CDR2 YFSETQ. Deletions cut 3 bases from V and 4 bases from J, with 10 bases between. The CDR3 loop is CASSSDNSYGYTF. CDR3 in DNA: TGCGCCAGCAGCTCCGACAACTCCTATGGCTACACCTTC. Together with reference TRBV5-1 and TRBJ1-2, the CDR3 gives the full variable domain: KAGVTQTPRYLIKTRGQQVTLSCSPISGHRSVSWYQQTPGQGLQFLFEYFSETQRNKGNFPGRFSGRQFSNSRSEMNVSTLELGDSALYLCASSSDNSYGYTFGSGTRLTVV.

V and J are TRBV2 and TRBJ1-5, with TRBD1 identical over 9 bases. CDR1 and CDR2 (germline): SNHLY, FYNNEI. V lost 8 bases and J lost 1; bases outside the gene matches: 3. There are 14 residues in the CDR3. The CDR3 is CASSGTGSNQPQHF. The CDR3 coding sequence is TGTGCCAGCTCCGGGACAGGGAGCAATCAGCCCCAGCATTTT.

With regard to this clone: Different DNA sequences within this sample yield the same CDR3. The rearrangement uses TRBV5-4 and TRBJ1-3; D gene ambiguous. The CDR3 totals 13 residues. V was pared by 3 bases and J by 4 bases, with 8 bases between. Germline V gene sequence: CDR1 SGHNT, CDR2 YYREEE (reference sequence). The CDR3 bases are TGTGCCAGCAGCTCGCGGACGGGAAACACCATATATTTT. Translation: CASSSRTGNTIYF.

CDR3 coding DNA: TGTGCCAGCAGGAAGCGACTAGCCCAAGTCGGGGACGAGCAGTACTTC. This encodes CASRKRLAQVGDEQYF. The chain combines TRBV28 with TRBJ2-7, with TRBD2 identical over 7 bases. With V trimmed by 6 bases and J by 5 bases, 16 bases remained unmatched. Germline loops: CDR1 MDHEN, CDR2 SYDVKM. CDR3 size: 16 residues. Based on the CDR3 plus reference TRBV28 and TRBJ2-7, the full variable domain is DVKVTQSSRYLVKRTGEKVFLECVQDMDHENMFWYRQDPGLGLRLIYFSYDVKMKEKGDIPEGYSVSREKKERFSLILESASTNQTSMYLCASRKRLAQVGDEQYFGPGTRLTVT.

This chain connects TRBV13 to TRBJ2-5, with a weak D call TRBD2 (5 bases). Per germline, CDR1 PRHDT and CDR2 FYEKMQ (reference sequence). This CDR3 has 11 residues. Trimming left V 6 bases short and J 3 bases short, with 5 bases between. Here the CDR3 reads CASRGEETQYF. DNA for the CDR3: TGTGCCAGCAGGGGAGAAGAGACCCAGTACTTC.

The V call is TRBV29-1, the J call TRBJ2-2, with TRBD1 matching over 7 bases. Germline assignment: CDR1 SQVTM and CDR2 ANQGSEA. CDR3 length equals 15 residues. V trimming: 6 bases; J trimming: 0 bases; junction bases outside the gene matches: 7. The CDR3 loop is CSVTGTASNTGELFF. CDR3 DNA: TGCAGCGTAACGGGGACAGCTTCGAACACCGGGGAGCTGTTTTTT.

CDR3 sequence reads: CASSLRGSGQDNQPQHF. The CDR3 DNA reads TGTGCCAGCAGCTTGAGAGGGTCGGGACAGGACAATCAGCCCCAGCATTTT. This chain uses TRBV5-5 with TRBJ1-5, with 8 bases that match TRBD1. Germline assignment: CDR1 SGHKS and CDR2 YYEKEE (reference sequence). Unmatched junction bases numbered 9, after V lost 1 base and J lost 3 bases. CDR3 length: 17 residues.

The chain has TRBV19 and TRBJ1-5; D perhaps matches TRBD1 (5 bases). The CDR3 runs 15 residues. Deletions cut 9 bases from V and 3 bases from J, with 18 bases between. CDR1 and CDR2 (germline): LNHDA, SQIVND (reference sequence). CDR3 region: CASSYRGRPNQPQHF. DNA for the CDR3: TGTGCCAGCAGTTACCGGGGCCGCCCCAATCAGCCCCAGCATTTT. The full variable domain, completed using reference TRBV19 and TRBJ1-5, is DGGITQSPKYLFRKEGQNVTLSCEQNLNHDAMYWYRQDPGQGLRLIYYSQIVNDFQKGDIAEGYSVSREKKESFPLTVTSAQKNPTAFYLCASSYRGRPNQPQHFGDGTRLSIL.

The chain recombines TRBV2 with TRBJ2-7; maybe TRBD2 (6 bases). Trimming cost V 5 bases and J 1 base, with 12 bases left between them. The CDR3 is 14 residues long. Germline values: CDR1 SNHLY, CDR2 FYNNEI. The CDR3 protein is CASSRERNSYEQYF. DNA for the CDR3: TGTGCCAGCAGTCGGGAGAGGAATTCCTACGAGCAGTACTTC.

The rearrangement links TRBV4-3 to TRBJ1-3; maybe TRBD1 (5 bases). The CDR3 loop spans 18 amino acids. Germline assignment: CDR1 LGHNA and CDR2 YSLEER. The V end lost 4 bases, the J end lost 0 bases, and 19 bases lay between the germline ends. CDR3 DNA sequence: TGCGCCAGCAGCCCACAGGATATGTACCTAAGCTCTGGAAACACCATATATTTT. This translates into CASSPQDMYLSSGNTIYF.

V is TRBV6-1 and J is TRBJ1-1; D possibly corresponds to TRBD1 (6 bases). The CDR3 covers 14 residues. V shed 7 bases and J shed 0 bases, with 12 bases lying between them. Germline V gene lookup returns CDR1 MNHNS and CDR2 SASEGT. The CDR3 sequence is CASMLKGVNTEAFF. As DNA, the CDR3 is TGTGCCAGCATGCTGAAGGGGGTGAACACTGAAGCTTTCTTT.

The chain employs TRBV11-2 and TRBJ1-4; D is unclear. CDR1 is SGHAT and CDR2 is FQNNGV in the germline V gene. Trimming removed 2 bases at V and 12 bases at J, with 13 bases between. The CDR3 contains 13 residues. CDR3: CASSLYPRGQLFF. In DNA form, the CDR3 reads TGTGCCAGCAGCTTATACCCCCGAGGACAACTGTTTTTT.

The chain carries TRBV6-1 and TRBJ1-5; D is uncertain. The germline V gene has CDR1 MNHNS and CDR2 SASEGT. Trimming stripped 6 bases from V and 7 bases from J, with 13 bases between. CDR3 length: 13 residues. The CDR3 coding sequence is TGTGCCAGCAGCGAATTCAACGCGCAGCCCCAGCATTTT. Translated: CASSEFNAQPQHF.

The J gene is TRBJ2-7, the V gene TRBV18, with 8 bases identical to TRBD2. The J segment lost 9 bases and the V segment lost 4 bases, leaving 17 bases of the junction unmatched. There are 16 residues in the CDR3. Germline V gives CDR1 KGHSH, CDR2 LQKENI. DNA for the CDR3: TGTGCCAGCTCACTAGGACCGGGAGGGCCCCCGACGCTGCAGTACTTC. It encodes CASSLGPGGPPTLQYF. Full variable domain (rest looked up from reference TRBV18 and TRBJ2-7): NAGVMQNPRHLVRRRGQEARLRCSPMKGHSHVYWYRQLPEEGLKFMVYLQKENIIDESGMPKERFSAEFPKEGPSILRIQQVVRGDSAAYFCASSLGPGGPPTLQYFGPGTRLTVT.

V gene TRBV7-2 combines with J gene TRBJ2-7; 8 bases line up with TRBD2. Germline V gene lookup returns CDR1 SGHTA and CDR2 FQGNSA. With V trimmed by 5 bases and J by 5 bases, 8 bases remained unmatched. CDR3 length: 14 amino acids. The CDR3 DNA reads as TGTGCCAGCAGCGGGTTAGCGGGGAGGAACGAGCAGTACTTC. Translating gives CASSGLAGRNEQYF.

The rearrangement joins TRBV7-2 to TRBJ1-2; D perhaps matches TRBD1 (5 bases). With 2 bases removed from V and 0 bases from J, the gap between germline ends came to 10 bases. Per germline, CDR1 SGHTA and CDR2 FQGNSA. The CDR3 spans 15 residues. The chain's CDR3 is CASSLQTESNYGYTF. The CDR3 coding sequence is TGTGCCAGCAGCTTACAGACAGAATCTAACTATGGCTACACCTTC.

This chain connects TRBV5-1 to TRBJ2-3; D might be TRBD1 (6 bases). The CDR3 consists of 13 residues. Trimming took off 5 bases at V and 3 bases at J, with 10 bases between the two ends. Germline V gene data show CDR1 as SGHRS and CDR2 as YFSETQ. In nucleotides, the CDR3 is TGCGCCAGCAGATTCGGACAGACAGATACGCAGTATTTT. Its protein is CASRFGQTDTQYF.

V gene TRBV18 combines with J gene TRBJ2-5; TRBD1 aligns across 7 bases. V lost 4 bases and J lost 5; bases outside the gene matches: 7. The germline V gene has CDR1 KGHSH and CDR2 LQKENI. The CDR3 has 14 amino acids. CDR3 coding DNA: TGTGCCAGCTCACTTAGACAGGGTGCGGAGACCCAGTACTTC. Its translation is CASSLRQGAETQYF.

The CDR3 DNA is TGTGCCAGCAGCCCCCAGGGATACACCTACGAGCAGTACTTC. It specifies CASSPQGYTYEQYF. The chain couples TRBV7-9 to TRBJ2-7, with D perhaps TRBD1 (5 bases). The ends were cut back, 5 bases at V and 2 bases at J, with 13 bases in the middle. Germline V gene sequence: CDR1 SEHNR, CDR2 FQNEAQ (reference sequence). The CDR3 is 14 residues long.

The chain carries TRBV5-1 and TRBJ2-5, with D unclear. This CDR3 is 11 amino acids long. V was cut by 6 bases and J by 1 base, with 4 bases left in between. In germline, CDR1 is SGHRS, CDR2 YFSETQ. The CDR3 sequence: CASTSQETQYF. In nucleotides, the CDR3 is TGCGCCAGCACCAGCCAAGAGACCCAGTACTTC.

This rearrangement joins TRBV16 to TRBJ2-1, with D unresolved. CDR1 and CDR2 from the germline V gene are KGHSY and FQNENV. The CDR3 totals 17 residues. Trimming removed 2 bases at V and 5 bases at J, with 19 bases between. The CDR3 loop reads CASSQNPHGLGNNEQFF. The CDR3 nucleotides read TGTGCCAGCAGCCAAAACCCACACGGGTTGGGAAACAATGAGCAGTTCTTC. The full variable domain, its missing parts supplied by reference TRBV16 and TRBJ2-1, is GEEVAQTPKHLVRGEGQKAKLYCAPIKGHSYVFWYQQVLKNEFKFLISFQNENVFDETGMPKERFSAKCLPNSPCSLEIQATKLEDSAVYFCASSQNPHGLGNNEQFFGPGTRLTVL.

The genes are TRBV7-9 and TRBJ2-3; the match to TRBD2 covers 7 bases. CDR3 length equals 15 residues. The germline gives CDR1 SEHNR, CDR2 FQNEAQ (reference sequence). V was clipped by 8 bases and J by 3 bases; unmatched bases: 11. CDR3 sequence: CASAQVGGGTDTQYF. Written as DNA, the CDR3 is TGTGCCAGCGCCCAGGTTGGGGGAGGGACAGATACGCAGTATTTT.

The chain uses TRBV6-6 and TRBJ2-7; TRBD2 matches 8 bases. CDR1 is MNHNY, CDR2 SVGAGI, per germline (reference sequence). V was clipped by 2 bases and J by 2 bases; unmatched bases: 2. The CDR3 contains 14 residues. The CDR3 reads CASSYAGGPYEQYF. As DNA, the CDR3 is TGTGCCAGCAGTTACGCGGGAGGACCCTACGAGCAGTACTTC.

Concerning this clone: The junction does not match germline at one end; this may be a read error. J is TRBJ1-1 and V is TRBV10-2; perhaps TRBD1 as D (6 bases). Germline V lookup: CDR1 WSHSY, CDR2 SAAADI. The CDR3 sequence is 15 residues long. The CDR3 sequence is CACRSSGQFNTEAFF. CDR3 DNA sequence: TGCGCCTGCAGAAGTTCAGGACAGTTTAACACTGAAGCTTTCTTT.

This chain connects TRBV28 to TRBJ2-7; 8 bases are a match to TRBD2. The germline V gene encodes CDR1 MDHEN and CDR2 SYDVKM. The CDR3 length is 16 residues. With V trimmed by 4 bases and J by 0 bases, 8 bases remained unmatched. The CDR3 loop is CASSSPSGGFSYEQYF. In nucleotides, the CDR3 is TGTGCCAGCAGTTCCCCAAGCGGGGGATTCTCCTACGAGCAGTACTTC.

The rearrangement joins TRBV13 to TRBJ2-1; 8 nucleotides align to TRBD2. Trimming cost V 5 bases and J 2 bases; bases outside gene matches: 23. Germline lookup yields CDR1 PRHDT and CDR2 FYEKMQ (reference sequence). The CDR3 loop spans 21 amino acids. The CDR3 region is CASSPHPLRSRGAGAYNEQFF. Here the CDR3 DNA reads TGTGCCAGCAGCCCCCACCCCCTGAGGTCCCGGGGAGCGGGAGCCTACAATGAGCAGTTCTTC.

The genes are TRBV28 and TRBJ1-1; D might be TRBD1 (5 bases). Germline V gives CDR1 MDHEN, CDR2 SYDVKM. With 2 bases removed from V and 5 bases from J, the gap between germline ends came to 15 bases. The CDR3 sequence is 15 residues long. CDR3 bases: TGTGCCAGCAGTTTACACGGGTCGGGGGGTACTGAAGCTTTCTTT. This codes for CASSLHGSGGTEAFF.

This clone is a singleton in its sample. The rearrangement links TRBV29-1 to TRBJ1-2, with TRBD1 matching 8 bases. CDR1 is SQVTM and CDR2 is ANQGSEA in the germline V gene. Losses at the gene ends were 6 bases for V and 7 bases for J; bases not matched to a gene: 10. This CDR3 spans 13 amino acids. The CDR3 DNA follows: TGCAGCGTCGATACAGGGGGTCTCTCTGGCTACACCTTC. Translation: CSVDTGGLSGYTF.